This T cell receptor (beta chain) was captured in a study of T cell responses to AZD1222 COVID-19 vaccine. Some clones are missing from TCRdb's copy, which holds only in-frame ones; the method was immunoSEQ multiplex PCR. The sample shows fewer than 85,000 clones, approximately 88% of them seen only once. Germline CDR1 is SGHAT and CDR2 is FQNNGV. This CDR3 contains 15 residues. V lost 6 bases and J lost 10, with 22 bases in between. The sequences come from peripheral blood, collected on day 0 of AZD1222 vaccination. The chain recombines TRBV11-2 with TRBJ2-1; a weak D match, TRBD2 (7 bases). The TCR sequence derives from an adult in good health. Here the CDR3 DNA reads TGTGCCAGCAGGGTAGACAGCGGGGCGGGGGCGGAGCAGTTCTTC. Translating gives CASRVDSGAGAEQFF.